This T cell receptor beta chain stems from a study of blood T cells in healthy people across ages. Overall study results and limits: The long-lived group displayed more naive CD4+ cells, plus higher diversity, than the aged donors did.

The second PCR ran roughly 6 to 11 cycles with a sample-barcoded 5' primer and J-beta primers. TCRdb used MiXCR to reprocess the 5' RACE reads, holding one entry per CDR3 protein. The data show 450,000 to 600,000 distinct CDR3 sequences, with over 25% seen just once and 3% to 4.5% held by the top ten. The germline V and J ends were trimmed by 0 bases and 5 bases, with 14 bases remaining between them. CDR1 and CDR2 from the germline V gene are SGHTA and FQGNSA. The CDR3 loop spans 16 amino acids. This clonotype was picked up a small number of times. Its antigen remains unidentified. These records were also assigned to another study, of T cells of mothers and their children.

The chain employs TRBV7-2 and TRBJ2-1; D is ambiguous. This clonotype originated in a boy between 2 and 10 years old in good health. The sample taken for sequencing was blood. CDR3 protein: CASSLAAPLSHNEQFF. The CDR3 DNA is TGTGCCAGCAGCTTAGCTGCCCCACTGTCCCACAATGAGCAGTTCTTC.